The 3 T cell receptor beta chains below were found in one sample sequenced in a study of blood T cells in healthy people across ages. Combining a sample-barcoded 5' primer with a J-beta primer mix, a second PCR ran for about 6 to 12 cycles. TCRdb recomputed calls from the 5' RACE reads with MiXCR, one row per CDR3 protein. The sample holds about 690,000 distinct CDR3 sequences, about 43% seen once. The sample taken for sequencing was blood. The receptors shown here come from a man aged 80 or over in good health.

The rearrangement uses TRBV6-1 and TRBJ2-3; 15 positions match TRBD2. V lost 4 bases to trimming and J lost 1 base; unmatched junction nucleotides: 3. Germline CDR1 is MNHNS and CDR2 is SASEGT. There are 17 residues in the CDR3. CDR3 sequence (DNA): TGTGCCAGCAGTGGGACTAGCGGGGGGGCGGGCACAGATACGCAGTATTTT. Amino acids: CASSGTSGGAGTDTQYF.

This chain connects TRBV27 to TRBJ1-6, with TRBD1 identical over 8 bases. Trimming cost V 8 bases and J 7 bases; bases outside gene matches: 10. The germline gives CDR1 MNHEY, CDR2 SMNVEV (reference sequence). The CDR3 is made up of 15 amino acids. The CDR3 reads CASASQGAANSPLHF. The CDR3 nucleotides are TGTGCCAGCGCCTCCCAGGGGGCGGCGAATTCACCCCTCCACTTT.

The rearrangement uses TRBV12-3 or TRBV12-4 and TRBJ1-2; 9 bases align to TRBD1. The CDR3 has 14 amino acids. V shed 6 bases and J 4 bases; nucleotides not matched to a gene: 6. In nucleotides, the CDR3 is TGTGCCAGCAGGGCGGGACAGGGTCCCTATGGCTACACCTTC. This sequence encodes CASRAGQGPYGYTF.